The rows below give T cell receptor beta chains drawn from one sample of a study of cytomegalovirus exposure and HLA in healthy donors. Profiled with immunoSEQ multiplex PCR; TCRdb holds only in-frame clones, not every one. The sample carries 110,000 to 150,000 clones, about 82% recorded once. Sequenced sample: PBMCs. The receptors were sampled from a male donor in good health and CMV-seronegative. Both conserved end residues are trimmed from each CDR3.

j_gene,v_gene,CDR3aa
TRBJ2-3,TRBV5-6,AGRREGSTDTQY
TRBJ2-3,TRBV7-2,ASSLLIVTDTQY
TRBJ1-2,TRBV12-5,ASGLGQSPGYT
TRBJ2-1,TRBV5-5,ASSLTSSRQF
TRBJ2-7,TRBV9,ASSVKGGGPYEQY
TRBJ2-7,TRBV7-6,ASSRLAGGGEQY
TRBJ1-2,TRBV7-8,ASSHTRWERYGYT
TRBJ1-2,TRBV29-1,SVVNRGRIGYT
TRBJ1-1,TRBV28,ASSSPGQGTNTEAF
TRBJ2-2,TRBV2,ARRTSRNTGELF
TRBJ1-1,TRBV19,ARFRRRMTNTEAF
TRBJ1-2,TRBV18,ASSRLRSQVIYGYT
TRBJ1-2,TRBV15,ATSREAAEWT
TRBJ1-1,TRBV11-2,ASSARLGQGSYNTEAF
TRBJ1-5,TRBV5-8,ASSLEGQTGQPQH